The text below deals with one T cell receptor beta chain. This clone was detected a few times. Its antigen is unknown. No quality values exist for individual bases; no much larger clone is one base distant. Using the deep immunoSEQ assay, multiplex PCR amplified TCR CDR3 regions from genomic DNA. Genomic DNA extracted from each cell subset was distributed evenly over all wells of several immunoSEQ 96-well plates, and each plate served as one replicate. Each replicate PCR for sorted subsets received approximately 200 ng genomic DNA, equal to about 30,000 T cell genomes. Purified libraries were quantified with a Qubit 3.0 fluorometer, sized on a Bioanalyzer 2100, and re-quantified with the KAPA Library Quantification kit. Every immunoSEQ 96-well plate was sequenced on a separate single-read 150-cycle Illumina NextSeq 550 flow cell. Regarding the original processing steps: Because only junctional sequences without quality scores were contained in the immunoSEQ output, filtering matching that applied to full-length reads could not be performed. Sequences were annotated with PyIR, a Python wrapper for IgBLAST v1.9, and V/J genes and CDR3 were assigned using IMGT germline references. Reads were filtered out if the reads had weak V/J assignments (E-value above 1e-6), no CDR3, stop codons, out-of-frame junctions, or ambiguous translated residues. V3J clonotypes were defined as sequences sharing the same inferred V gene, J gene, and CDR3 amino acid sequence. Percentage overlap between repertoires was computed as shared unique clonotypes divided by the size of the smaller repertoire. Three approaches were used to assess repertoire richness: RTK rarefaction, the Chao1 estimator, and Recon v2.1 estimates of unobserved clonotypes. OLGA was used to compute generation probabilities for all TCRbeta clonotypes that the gDNA method yielded from four donors. As stored in TCRdb, this immuneACCESS dataset retains in-frame rearrangements with V and J assigned. A fraction of the clones does not appear; measured against another copy, unresolved V genes explain less than half of the discrepancy, and the remainder lacks a known reason. The D gene and trimming were derived from the DNA, and the V and J assignments and clone size from that table. The sample data list more than 850,000 clones, and around 82% of these were observed just once. Under 0.6% of the sample is in the top ten clones.

CDR1 and CDR2 are drawn from the germline V gene: ENHRY, SYGVKD. The CDR3 sequence holds 14 residues, the cysteine and phenylalanine included. This entry keeps only the CDR3 DNA: 42 bases, framed from base 1. The trim is 4 bases for V and 2 bases for J, with a gap of 12 bases between the germline ends. This sample was included in a study of shared clonotypes between healthy human individuals (dated by TCRdb to 2018 to 2021). Regarding the study in general: A few men and two women, aged 18 to 49 years, made up the cohort. Blood TCR repertoires of roughly 5 healthy adults were deeply sequenced to estimate repertoire size and the extent of clonotype sharing between individuals. Different laboratories and diverse techniques were used to prepare libraries and sequence TCR repertoires, to increase sequencing depth and limit assay-specific biases. Between about 0.85 and 10 billion PBMCs per donor were obtained by leukapheresis. For each donor, three plates each were used for CD4 naive and CD4 memory, two plates were used for CD8 naive, and one plate was used for CD8 memory. On the study overall, not on this receptor specifically: Incomplete sequencing was indicated by rarefaction of sorted-subset datasets, despite the large sequencing depth. Compared with non-shared clonotypes, the clonotypes found in all four sorted-subset donors had higher generation probabilities. Pairwise subsampling led to the expectation that sequencing depth would affect the degree of clonotype sharing among donors. Naive subsets generally had larger estimated clonotype richness than memory subsets. The genetic and exposure-history diversity represented was limited by the small number of donors. Only blood was sampled, and tissue TCR repertoires likely differ from those in blood. Approximately 4.8% of naive CD4, around 4% of naive CD8, approximately 2% of memory CD4, and around 0.4% of memory CD8 clonotypes were shared across several donors.

The donors were healthy, HIV-negative adults who had no recently reported acute infections or vaccinations. Every donor was a Caucasian adult residing in Nashville, Tennessee, USA. CD4+ T cells were enriched by magnetic negative selection; naive cells were then positively selected on CD45RA, and the negative fraction formed the memory subset. Blood was obtained by leukapheresis, after which PBMCs were separated by Ficoll-Histopaque density gradient centrifugation and cryopreserved in liquid nitrogen vapor phase. Analytical flow cytometry was used to check the purity and quantity of every magnetically sorted T cell population. From each sorted fraction, genomic DNA was isolated and quantified by UV absorbance on a Nanodrop 2000c.

Sequencing was performed on memory CD4+ T cells from PBMCs. Per the publication, the cell subset or site label means: CD45RA-negative fraction. This sequence originates from a man between 18 and 29 years old in good health. Some clones in this sample may be carry-over from other donors' samples. The sequence joins TRBV10-3 to TRBJ2-7; the D region possibly corresponds to TRBD2 (5 bases align). The CDR3 corresponds to CAISGFDYTYEQYF. The bases are TGTGCCATCAGTGGATTTGACTATACCTACGAGCAGTACTTC.